This T cell receptor beta chain was found in a study of T cells expressing NK-cell markers. Overall study context: Sorted CD3+CD56-NKG2C+, CD3+CD56+NKG2C- and CD3+CD56+NKG2C+ T cells were the source of the TCR beta repertoires. Overall study findings and caveats: The contribution of dominant NKG2C+ clonotypes to CD8+ T cells in about 6 donors was about 1.0-7.0%. These clonotypes additionally ranked first within the CD3+CD56-NKG2C+ fraction of four donors.

A remark on this clonotype: No antigen is known for it.

With UMIs, 5'RACE template switching was used to make TCR beta cDNA. TCRdb re-called the 5' RACE reads and shows each CDR3 protein once, DNA omitted. This sample's table has 450,000 to 600,000 distinct CDR3 sequences. This CDR3 contains 15 residues. Germline V gene data show CDR1 as SGHRS and CDR2 as YFSETQ. The sequence derives from a man in his late teens or twenties in good health. The rearrangement uses TRBV5-1 and TRBJ2-5; lacking DNA, the TRBD1 call made by TCRdb goes unchecked. Input material: blood T cells: a sorted CD56 or NKG2C T cell subset, CD4+ or CD8+ T cells, or bulk PBMC T cells (not recorded which). The CDR3: CASSLVFGGSETQYF.